The source of this TCR beta chain is a study of vaccination and CD4 T cells after COVID-19. Study in general: Median time from COVID diagnosis to post-COVID sampling was over 95 days (35 to 161). Taking of post-vaccine samples occurred a median approximately 76 days after dose two (range 14 to 241).

The germline CDR1 and CDR2 sequences are KGHDR and SFDVKD. The CDR3 has 14 residues. Trimming cost V 5 bases and J 0 bases, with 9 bases left between them. Cultured CD4+ T-cell DNA underwent Oncomine TCR Beta short-read sequencing. TCRdb itself ran the PCR reads through MiXCR, one entry per CDR3 protein. The sample contains approximately 17,000 distinct CDR3 sequences, around 50% of which appear only once. Treatment: approximately 9-day PBMC culture with coronavirus spike peptide pools or control peptides (ViraFEST assay). ViraFEST stimulated the growth of antigen-specific T cells using peptide pools and subsequently profiled their TCRs by sequencing. In the case of this clonotype: Its antigen is not known.

The receptor was isolated from a human donor who had recovered from COVID-19. The chain joins TRBV24-1 to TRBJ1-2; D is undetermined. Material: CD4+ T cells from blood, cultured in vitro. CDR3 bases: TGTGCCACCAGTGGCAGCTCGACTAACTATGGCTACACCTTC. It translates to CATSGSSTNYGYTF.